The subject of this entry is one TCR beta chain. The target antigen is unknown. Profiling relied on immunoSEQ multiplex PCR, and the TCRdb table lists in-frame clones only, not all of them. The sample lists 75,000 to 90,000 clones; roughly 89% were seen once. The germline CDR1 and CDR2 sequences are ENHRY and SYGVKD. The V and J ends lost 8 bases and 2 bases respectively, with 11 bases between them. This CDR3 spans 13 amino acids. This entry comes from a study of graft-versus-host responses after intestinal transplantation. About the research overall: All recipients were given anti-thymocyte globulin induction, and tacrolimus and steroids were then administered for around three years.

The TCR sequence derives from a human donor who received an intestinal transplant. This specimen consisted of unstimulated CD4+ T cells sorted from spleen or lymph node cells, obtained before intestinal transplant. V gene TRBV10-3 combines with J gene TRBJ2-3; maybe TRBD2 (6 bases). This CDR3 reads CAIGSSDTDTQYF. DNA of the CDR3: TGTGCCATCGGTTCTAGCGACACAGATACGCAGTATTTT.